One sample yielded the 19 T cell receptor beta chains listed below, sequenced in a study of T cell repertoires in ileal Crohn's disease. The repertoire was sequenced with immunoSEQ multiplex PCR; TCRdb's copy has only in-frame clones and lacks some. Of tens of thousands of clones listed, about 81% are singletons. The sample comprised ileal tissue. The source is an adult with Crohn's disease.

V gene TRBV9 combines with J gene TRBJ1-1, with unresolved D. V lost 0 bases, J lost 6 bases, and 12 bases lay in between. This CDR3 has 14 amino acids. Germline V gives CDR1 SGDLS, CDR2 YYNGEE. CDR3 nucleotide sequence: TGTGCCAGCAGCGTAGGTGGCACCTTGCCTGAAGCTTTCTTT. This encodes CASSVGGTLPEAFF. Filled out from reference TRBV9 and TRBJ1-1, the complete variable domain reads DSGVTQTPKHLITATGQRVTLRCSPRSGDLSVYWYQQSLDQGLQFLIQYYNGEERAKGNILERFSAQQFPDLHSELNLSSLELGDSALYFCASSVGGTLPEAFFGQGTRLTVV.

The V and J genes are TRBV2 and TRBJ2-5; maybe TRBD2 (6 bases). The CDR3 covers 15 residues. Germline V gene lookup returns CDR1 SNHLY and CDR2 FYNNEI. V shed 8 bases and J shed 5 bases, with 21 bases lying between them. This CDR3 reads CASRYDYGGAETQYF. DNA for the CDR3: TGTGCCAGCCGCTACGACTATGGCGGGGCGGAGACCCAGTACTTC.

The chain is built from TRBV5-6 and TRBJ1-1; TRBD1 might be the D (6 bases). Trimming pared 5 bases from V and 5 bases from J, leaving 13 bases between. From germline, CDR1 is SGHDT and CDR2 YYEEEE. The CDR3 sequence is 13 residues long. CDR3 bases: TGTGCCAGCAGAGGGAACAGGGTGACTGAAGCTTTCTTT. Translated, it gives CASRGNRVTEAFF.

The chain employs TRBV30 and TRBJ1-3; weak D call: TRBD1 (6 bases). Trimming cost V 8 bases and J 3 bases, with 23 bases left between them. The germline CDR1 and CDR2 sequences are GTSNPN and SVGIG (reference sequence). The CDR3 spans 16 residues. The DNA of the CDR3 is TGTGCCGAAATACCGCGGCAGGGGAGATATGGAAACACCATATATTTT. It codes for CAEIPRQGRYGNTIYF.

This sequence joins TRBV30 and TRBJ1-3, with D possibly matching TRBD1 (6 bases). Trimming took off 2 bases at V and 0 bases at J, with 8 bases between the two ends. The CDR3 extends over 14 amino acids. From germline, CDR1 is GTSNPN and CDR2 SVGIG (reference sequence). The CDR3 loop reads CAWSRGASGNTIYF. DNA for the CDR3: TGTGCCTGGAGTCGGGGGGCCTCTGGAAACACCATATATTTT. Filled out from reference TRBV30 and TRBJ1-3, the complete variable domain reads SQTIHQWPATLVQPVGSPLSLECTVEGTSNPNLYWYRQAAGRGLQLLFYSVGIGQISSEVPQNLSASRPQDRQFILSSKKLLLSDSGFYLCAWSRGASGNTIYFGEGSWLTVV.

The chain links TRBV4-3 to TRBJ1-2; 8 bases match TRBD1. This CDR3 is 15 amino acids long. Germline CDR1 LGHNA, CDR2 YSLEER. The V segment lost 4 bases and the J segment 4 bases; nucleotides outside the gene matches: 8. The chain's CDR3 is CASSPDRAPLYGYTF. The DNA of the CDR3 is TGCGCCAGCAGCCCGGACAGGGCCCCTCTCTATGGCTACACCTTC.

This chain uses TRBV18 with TRBJ1-5; TRBD1 aligns across 7 bases. Unmatched junction bases numbered 3, after V lost 5 bases and J lost 2 bases. CDR1 is KGHSH, CDR2 LQKENI, per germline. The CDR3 spans 14 residues. CDR3 loop: CASSAGQGNQPQHF. The CDR3 DNA reads TGTGCCAGCTCAGCTGGACAGGGCAATCAGCCCCAGCATTTT.

The rearrangement joins TRBV4-1 to TRBJ1-2; D unclear. V shed 0 bases and J shed 4 bases, with 6 bases lying between them. The CDR3 is made up of 13 amino acids. Germline values: CDR1 MGHRA, CDR2 YSYEKL. CDR3 loop: CASSQDSSYGYTF. The CDR3 DNA reads TGCGCCAGCAGCCAAGATTCCAGCTATGGCTACACCTTC.

V is TRBV7-6 and J is TRBJ2-2; 7 bases align to TRBD1. Germline lookup yields CDR1 SGHVS and CDR2 FNYEAQ. V lost 1 base to trimming and J lost 2 bases; unmatched junction nucleotides: 10. The CDR3 is made up of 18 amino acids. The CDR3 region has the DNA TGTGCCAGCAGCTTAGAACCGGTCCGGACAGGAAACACCGGGGAGCTGTTTTTT. Its protein product is CASSLEPVRTGNTGELFF. Drawing the rest from reference TRBV7-6 and TRBJ2-2, the complete variable domain is GAGVSQSPRYKVTKRGQDVALRCDPISGHVSLYWYRQALGQGPEFLTYFNYEAQQDKSGLPNDRFSAERPEGSISTLTIQRTEQRDSAMYRCASSLEPVRTGNTGELFFGEGSRLTVL.

This rearrangement joins TRBV7-3 to TRBJ2-1, with D possibly being TRBD1 (5 bases). Germline CDR1 is SGHTA and CDR2 is FQGTGA. Trimming removed 3 bases at V and 5 bases at J, with 11 bases between. The CDR3 runs 14 residues. Here the CDR3 reads CASSFFLGDNEQFF. In DNA form, the CDR3 reads TGTGCCAGCAGCTTCTTCCTAGGGGACAATGAGCAGTTCTTC.

The chain combines TRBV7-2 with TRBJ1-4; 9 bases agree with TRBD1. The CDR3 runs to 17 residues. J was trimmed by 4 bases and V by 5 bases; bases with no gene match: 11. CDR1 and CDR2 from the germline V gene are SGHTA and FQGNSA. CDR3 in DNA: TGTGCCAGCAGCCCACGTCCCGGGACAGGGATTAATGAAAAACTGTTTTTT. Its protein product is CASSPRPGTGINEKLFF.

The chain is built from TRBV30 and TRBJ1-5, with 7 bases that match TRBD1. This CDR3 spans 13 amino acids. V gave up 2 bases and J gave up 4 bases; unmatched junction bases: 2. Germline-derived CDR1 and CDR2 are GTSNPN and SVGIG (reference sequence). In nucleotides, the CDR3 is TGTGCCTGGAGTAGACAGGGAAATCAGCCCCAGCATTTT. Translated: CAWSRQGNQPQHF.

The V gene is TRBV11-1, the J gene TRBJ1-2; 8 positions match TRBD1. In germline, CDR1 is SGHAT, CDR2 FQDESV (reference sequence). Unmatched junction bases numbered 2, after V lost 3 bases and J lost 5 bases. The CDR3 consists of 13 residues. This chain's CDR3 is CASSLTGEYGYTF. In DNA, the CDR3 is TGTGCCAGCAGCTTGACAGGGGAGTATGGCTACACCTTC. The entire variable domain, with the rest obtained from reference TRBV11-1 and TRBJ1-2, is as follows: EAEVAQSPRYKITEKSQAVAFWCDPISGHATLYWYRQILGQGPELLVQFQDESVVDDSQLPKDRFSAERLKGVDSTLKIQPAELGDSAMYLCASSLTGEYGYTFGSGTRLTVV.

The chain recombines TRBV9 with TRBJ1-3, with 7 bases fitting TRBD1. Unmatched junction bases numbered 15, after V lost 6 bases and J lost 0 bases. The CDR3 covers 18 residues. Germline CDR1 and CDR2: SGDLS and YYNGEE. The DNA for the CDR3 is TGTGCCAGCAACCTAGAGGGTGGACAGGCCAGCTCTGGAAACACCATATATTTT. This translates into CASNLEGGQASSGNTIYF.

This clone has just a few counts. The chain uses TRBV18 and TRBJ2-5; tentatively, D is TRBD1 (5 bases). The CDR3 is made up of 16 amino acids. With 3 bases removed from V and 1 base from J, the gap between germline ends came to 15 bases. Germline V CDR1 and CDR2: KGHSH, LQKENI. In DNA form, the CDR3 reads TGTGCCAGCTCACCCCGCGAAGGGGCCGTCCAAGAGACCCAGTACTTC. This encodes CASSPREGAVQETQYF. Using reference TRBV18 and TRBJ2-5 for the parts outside the CDR3, the full variable domain is NAGVMQNPRHLVRRRGQEARLRCSPMKGHSHVYWYRQLPEEGLKFMVYLQKENIIDESGMPKERFSAEFPKEGPSILRIQQVVRGDSAAYFCASSPREGAVQETQYFGPGTRLLVL.

The chain has TRBV7-8 and TRBJ2-5; 8 bases match TRBD1. Germline V lookup: CDR1 SGHVS, CDR2 FQNEAQ. This CDR3 comprises 19 residues. After removal of 2 bases from V and 4 bases from J, the junction contained 18 bases not matched to a gene. CDR3 in DNA: TGTGCCAGCAGCTTAACCCCTTACCGGCAGGGGGCGCGAAGAGAGACCCAGTACTTC. Protein sequence: CASSLTPYRQGARRETQYF.

The gene calls are TRBV5-1 and TRBJ2-3, with D perhaps TRBD2 (6 bases). Between the trimmed V and J ends, which lost 3 bases and 0 bases, there was a span of 8 bases. CDR1 and CDR2 (germline): SGHRS, YFSETQ. This CDR3 has 14 amino acids. The CDR3 here is CASSSGESTDTQYF. CDR3 nucleotide sequence: TGCGCCAGCAGCTCGGGGGAGAGCACAGATACGCAGTATTTT.

The chain couples TRBV9 to TRBJ2-7, with 8 bases lining up with TRBD1. This CDR3 spans 15 amino acids. V lost 0 bases to trimming and J lost 5 bases; unmatched junction nucleotides: 7. The germline CDR1 and CDR2 sequences are SGDLS and YYNGEE. CDR3 sequence reads: CASSVEGQGRNEQYF. In nucleotides, the CDR3 is TGTGCCAGCAGCGTAGAAGGACAGGGACGGAACGAGCAGTACTTC. Supplemented by reference TRBV9 and TRBJ2-7, the full variable domain reads DSGVTQTPKHLITATGQRVTLRCSPRSGDLSVYWYQQSLDQGLQFLIQYYNGEERAKGNILERFSAQQFPDLHSELNLSSLELGDSALYFCASSVEGQGRNEQYFGPGTRLTVT.

The gene calls are TRBV27 and TRBJ2-5; D possibly corresponds to TRBD1 (5 bases). This CDR3 is built from 13 residues. CDR1 and CDR2 (germline): MNHEY, SMNVEV (reference sequence). V lost 4 bases, J lost 3 bases, and 9 bases lay in between. The CDR3 sequence is CASSYRREETQYF. For the CDR3, the DNA is TGTGCCAGCAGTTACCGCAGGGAAGAGACCCAGTACTTC.